This TCR beta chain is from a study of identical twins. Germline V gene data show CDR1 as MNHEY and CDR2 as SVGEGT. The CDR3 runs to 15 residues. V trimming: 9 bases; J trimming: 2 bases; junction bases outside the gene matches: 8. A template switching step contributed a universal primer site, while unique molecular identifiers were present in the cDNA. One entry per CDR3 protein results from TCRdb running MiXCR on the 5' RACE reads. The data contain about 790,000 distinct CDR3 sequences, 15% to 20% of them singletons. These sequences were also reported in another study, on T cells expressing NK-cell markers. From that paper: The dominant NKG2C+ clonotypes represented about 1.0-7.5% of CD8+ T cells in five or six donors.

Specimen: PBMCs. The clonotype originates from a woman aged 18-35 years in good health. The rearrangement uses TRBV6-2 or TRBV6-3 and TRBJ2-1, with 9 bases lining up with TRBD2. The CDR3 here is CASQTSGRTYNEQFF. As DNA, the CDR3 is TGTGCCAGTCAGACTAGCGGACGGACCTACAATGAGCAGTTCTTC.